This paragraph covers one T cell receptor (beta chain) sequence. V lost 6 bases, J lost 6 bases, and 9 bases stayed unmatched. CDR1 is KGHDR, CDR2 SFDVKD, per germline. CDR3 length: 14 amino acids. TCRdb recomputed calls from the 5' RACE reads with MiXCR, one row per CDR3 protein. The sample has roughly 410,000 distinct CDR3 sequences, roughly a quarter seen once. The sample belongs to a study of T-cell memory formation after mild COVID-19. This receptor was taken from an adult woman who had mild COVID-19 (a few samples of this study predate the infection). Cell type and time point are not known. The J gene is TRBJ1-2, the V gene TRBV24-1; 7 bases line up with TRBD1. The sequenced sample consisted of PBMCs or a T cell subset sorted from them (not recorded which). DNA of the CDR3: TGTGCCACCAGTCCTTCCGGGACAGAAGATGGCTACACCTTC. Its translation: CATSPSGTEDGYTF.